This T cell receptor beta chain was retrieved from a study of blood T cell repertoires in COVID-19. Study information: Sites across the United States, Italy and Spain contributed samples from acute and convalescent COVID-19. From T cells, B-cell-depleted T cells, or PBMCs came the material, which was cDNA or gDNA.

CDR1 is MNHNY and CDR2 is SVGAGI in the germline V gene (reference sequence). The CDR3 covers 11 residues. Trimming removed 7 bases from V and 5 bases from J, with 8 bases in between. Source study methods: Researchers report that nucleated cell counts were estimated from reference gene primer amplification. Using immunoSEQ multiplex PCR, the repertoire was profiled, and TCRdb retains in-frame clones only, with some absent. For V, J and clone size, that table is used; D and trimming come from the DNA. The sample lists about 70,000 clones; 80% to 85% were seen once. Sequencing was performed on peripheral blood. The receptor was isolated from a woman in her fifties or sixties with acute or convalescent COVID-19. The V and J genes are TRBV6-6 and TRBJ1-1, with a weak D call TRBD1 (6 bases). CDR3 DNA: TGTGCCAGCACCCAGGGGACTGAAGCTTTCTTT. Its translation is CASTQGTEAFF.